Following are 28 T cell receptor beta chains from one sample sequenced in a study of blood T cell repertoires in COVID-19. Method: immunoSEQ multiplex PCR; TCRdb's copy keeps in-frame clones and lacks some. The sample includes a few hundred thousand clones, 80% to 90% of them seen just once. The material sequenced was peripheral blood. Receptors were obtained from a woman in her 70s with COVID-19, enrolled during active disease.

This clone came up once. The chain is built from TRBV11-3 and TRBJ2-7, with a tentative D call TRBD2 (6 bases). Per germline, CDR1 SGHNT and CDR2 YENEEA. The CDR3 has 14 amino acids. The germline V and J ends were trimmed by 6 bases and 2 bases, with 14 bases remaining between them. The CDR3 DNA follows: TGTGCCAGCAGTATGGGCGGGGATACCTACGAGCAGTACTTC. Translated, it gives CASSMGGDTYEQYF.

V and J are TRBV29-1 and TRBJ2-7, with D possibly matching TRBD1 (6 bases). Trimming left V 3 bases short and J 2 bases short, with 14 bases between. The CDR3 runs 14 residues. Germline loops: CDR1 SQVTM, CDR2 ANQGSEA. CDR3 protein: CSVETPGHTYEQYF. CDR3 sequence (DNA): TGCAGCGTTGAGACACCGGGACACACCTACGAGCAGTACTTC.

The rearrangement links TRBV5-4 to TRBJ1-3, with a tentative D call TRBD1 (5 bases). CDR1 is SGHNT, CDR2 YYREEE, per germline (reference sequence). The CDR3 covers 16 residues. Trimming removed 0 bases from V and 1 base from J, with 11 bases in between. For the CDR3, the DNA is TGTGCCAGCAGCTTGGATGGGGGGAGGTCTGGAAACACCATATATTTT. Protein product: CASSLDGGRSGNTIYF.

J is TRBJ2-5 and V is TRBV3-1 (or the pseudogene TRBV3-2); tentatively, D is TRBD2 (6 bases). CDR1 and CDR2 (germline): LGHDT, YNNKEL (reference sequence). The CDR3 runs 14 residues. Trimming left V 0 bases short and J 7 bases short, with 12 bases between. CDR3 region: CASSQEGLPATQYF. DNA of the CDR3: TGTGCCAGCAGCCAAGAGGGACTTCCTGCGACCCAGTACTTC.

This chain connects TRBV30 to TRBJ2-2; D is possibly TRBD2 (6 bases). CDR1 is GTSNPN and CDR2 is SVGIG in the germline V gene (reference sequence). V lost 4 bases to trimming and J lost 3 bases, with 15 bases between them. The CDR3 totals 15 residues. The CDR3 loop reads CAWTDSGLYTGELFF. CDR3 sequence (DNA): TGTGCCTGGACCGACTCGGGACTCTACACCGGGGAGCTGTTTTTT.

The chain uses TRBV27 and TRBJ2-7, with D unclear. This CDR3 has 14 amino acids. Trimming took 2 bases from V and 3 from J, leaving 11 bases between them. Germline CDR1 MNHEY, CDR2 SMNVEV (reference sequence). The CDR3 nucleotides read TGTGCCAGCAGTTTAAAGAGATTTGACTACGAGCAGTACTTC. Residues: CASSLKRFDYEQYF.

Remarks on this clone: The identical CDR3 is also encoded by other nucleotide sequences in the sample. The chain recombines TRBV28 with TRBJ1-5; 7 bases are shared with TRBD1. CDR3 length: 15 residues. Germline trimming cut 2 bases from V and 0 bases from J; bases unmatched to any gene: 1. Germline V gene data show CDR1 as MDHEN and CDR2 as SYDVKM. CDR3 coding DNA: TGTGCCAGCAGTTTACGACAGGGTAGCAATCAGCCCCAGCATTTT. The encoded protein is CASSLRQGSNQPQHF.

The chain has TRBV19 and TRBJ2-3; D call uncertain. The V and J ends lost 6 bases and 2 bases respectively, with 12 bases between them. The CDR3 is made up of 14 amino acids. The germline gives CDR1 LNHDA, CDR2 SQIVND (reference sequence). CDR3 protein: CASRPRVSTDTQYF. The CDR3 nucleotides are TGTGCCAGTAGACCCCGCGTATCCACAGATACGCAGTATTTT.

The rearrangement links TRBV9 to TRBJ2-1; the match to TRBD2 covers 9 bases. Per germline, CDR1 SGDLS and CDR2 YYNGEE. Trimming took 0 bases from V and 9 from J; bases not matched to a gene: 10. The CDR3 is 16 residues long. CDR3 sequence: CASSVALREGLGEQFF. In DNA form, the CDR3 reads TGTGCCAGCAGCGTAGCTTTGCGGGAGGGGCTGGGTGAGCAGTTCTTC.

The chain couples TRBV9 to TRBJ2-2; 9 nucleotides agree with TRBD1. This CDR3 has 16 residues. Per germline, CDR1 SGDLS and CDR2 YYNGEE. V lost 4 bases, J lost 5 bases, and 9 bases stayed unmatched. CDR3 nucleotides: TGTGCCAGCAGCACCCAAGGGGGGACAGGGACCGGGGAGCTGTTTTTT. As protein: CASSTQGGTGTGELFF.

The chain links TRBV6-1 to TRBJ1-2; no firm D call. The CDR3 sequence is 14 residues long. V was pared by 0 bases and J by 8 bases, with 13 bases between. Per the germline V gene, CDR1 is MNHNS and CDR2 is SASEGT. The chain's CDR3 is CASSEAPRSGGYTF. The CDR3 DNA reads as TGTGCCAGCAGTGAAGCGCCTCGGTCGGGGGGCTACACCTTC.

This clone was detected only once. CDR3 DNA: TGTGCCAGCAGGCCTGGGGCTTCCAGGGATAGCGGTGGCTACACCTTC. Translated, it gives CASRPGASRDSGGYTF. The rearrangement uses TRBV9 and TRBJ1-2, with D maybe TRBD1 (5 bases). This CDR3 spans 16 amino acids. Germline V gives CDR1 SGDLS, CDR2 YYNGEE. V was pared by 5 bases and J by 7 bases, with 24 bases between.

CDR3: CASSQGLAGAQSYEQYF. The CDR3 region has the DNA TGCGCCAGCAGCCAGGGACTAGCGGGAGCCCAATCCTACGAGCAGTACTTC. The genes are TRBV5-1 and TRBJ2-7, with TRBD2 identical over 14 bases. Germline assignment: CDR1 SGHRS and CDR2 YFSETQ. J gave up 1 base and V 4 bases, and 7 bases lay outside the gene matches. This CDR3 spans 17 amino acids.

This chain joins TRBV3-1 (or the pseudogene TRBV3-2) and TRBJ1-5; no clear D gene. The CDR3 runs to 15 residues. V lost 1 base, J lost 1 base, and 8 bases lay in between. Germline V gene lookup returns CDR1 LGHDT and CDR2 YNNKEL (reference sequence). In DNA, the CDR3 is TGTGCCAGCAGCCAAGCCTTAAGCAGCAATCAGCCCCAGCATTTT. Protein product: CASSQALSSNQPQHF.

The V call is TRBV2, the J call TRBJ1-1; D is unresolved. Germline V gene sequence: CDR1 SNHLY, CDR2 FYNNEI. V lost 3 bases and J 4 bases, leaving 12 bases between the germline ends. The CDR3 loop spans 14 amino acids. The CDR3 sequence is CASSERLTLTEAFF. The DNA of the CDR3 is TGTGCCAGCAGTGAGAGGCTCACGCTCACTGAAGCTTTCTTT.

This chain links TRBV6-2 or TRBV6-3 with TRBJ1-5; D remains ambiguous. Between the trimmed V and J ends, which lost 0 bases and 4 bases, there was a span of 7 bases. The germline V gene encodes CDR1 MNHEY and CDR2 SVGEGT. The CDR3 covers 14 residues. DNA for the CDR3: TGTGCCAGCAGTTACTCTTTCAGTAATCAGCCCCAGCATTTT. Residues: CASSYSFSNQPQHF.

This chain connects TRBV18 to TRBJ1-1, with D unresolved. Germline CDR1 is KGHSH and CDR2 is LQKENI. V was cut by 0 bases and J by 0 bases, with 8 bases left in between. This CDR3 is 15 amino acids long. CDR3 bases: TGTGCCAGCTCACCACCGCCAGGCTTGAACACTGAAGCTTTCTTT. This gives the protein CASSPPPGLNTEAFF.

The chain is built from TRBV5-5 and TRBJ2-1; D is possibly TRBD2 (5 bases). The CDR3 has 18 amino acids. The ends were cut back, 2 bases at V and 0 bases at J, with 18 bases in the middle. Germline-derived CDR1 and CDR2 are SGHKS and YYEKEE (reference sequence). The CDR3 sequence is CASSLYRAMGSSYNEQFF. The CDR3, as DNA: TGTGCCAGCAGCTTATACCGGGCTATGGGGAGCTCCTACAATGAGCAGTTCTTC. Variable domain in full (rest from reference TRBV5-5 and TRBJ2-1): DAGVTQSPTHLIKTRGQQVTLRCSPISGHKSVSWYQQVLGQGPQFIFQYYEKEERGRGNFPDRFSARQFPNYSSELNVNALLLGDSALYLCASSLYRAMGSSYNEQFFGPGTRLTVL.

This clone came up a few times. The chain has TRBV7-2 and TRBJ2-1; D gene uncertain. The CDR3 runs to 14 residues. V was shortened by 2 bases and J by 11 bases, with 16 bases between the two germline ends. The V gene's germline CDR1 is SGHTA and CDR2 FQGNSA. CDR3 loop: CASSLYSTARKQFF. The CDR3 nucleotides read TGTGCCAGCAGCTTATACAGTACCGCTCGGAAGCAGTTCTTC.

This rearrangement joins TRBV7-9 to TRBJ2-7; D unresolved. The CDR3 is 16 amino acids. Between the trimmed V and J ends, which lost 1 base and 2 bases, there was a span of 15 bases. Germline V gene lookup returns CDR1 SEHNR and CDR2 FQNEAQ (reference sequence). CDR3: CASSLVSGPSTYEQYF. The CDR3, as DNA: TGTGCCAGCAGCTTAGTGTCAGGTCCCAGTACCTACGAGCAGTACTTC.

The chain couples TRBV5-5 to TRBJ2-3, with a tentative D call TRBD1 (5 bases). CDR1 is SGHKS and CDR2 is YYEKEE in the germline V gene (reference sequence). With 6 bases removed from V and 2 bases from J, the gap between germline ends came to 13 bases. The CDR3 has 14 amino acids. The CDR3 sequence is CASIFGASTDTQYF. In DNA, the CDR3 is TGTGCCAGCATATTTGGGGCTTCCACAGATACGCAGTATTTT.

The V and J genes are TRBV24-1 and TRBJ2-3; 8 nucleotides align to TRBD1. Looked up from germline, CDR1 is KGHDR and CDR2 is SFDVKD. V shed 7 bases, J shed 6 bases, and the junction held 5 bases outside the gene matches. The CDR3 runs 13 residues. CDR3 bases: TGTGCCACCAGCCAGGGGGCGCGTGATACGCAGTATTTT. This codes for CATSQGARDTQYF.

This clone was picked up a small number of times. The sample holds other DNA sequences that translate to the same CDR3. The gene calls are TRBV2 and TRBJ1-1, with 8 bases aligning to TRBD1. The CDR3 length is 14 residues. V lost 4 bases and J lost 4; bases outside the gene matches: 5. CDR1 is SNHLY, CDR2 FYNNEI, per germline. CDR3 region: CASSGQGLGTEAFF. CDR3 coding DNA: TGTGCCAGCAGTGGACAGGGGTTAGGCACTGAAGCTTTCTTT.

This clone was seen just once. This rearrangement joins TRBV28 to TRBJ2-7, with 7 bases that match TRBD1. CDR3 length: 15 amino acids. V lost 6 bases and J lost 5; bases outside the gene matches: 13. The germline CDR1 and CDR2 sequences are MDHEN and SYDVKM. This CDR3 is CASSPNGQATHEQYF. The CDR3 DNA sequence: TGTGCCAGCAGCCCCAACGGACAGGCCACCCACGAGCAGTACTTC.

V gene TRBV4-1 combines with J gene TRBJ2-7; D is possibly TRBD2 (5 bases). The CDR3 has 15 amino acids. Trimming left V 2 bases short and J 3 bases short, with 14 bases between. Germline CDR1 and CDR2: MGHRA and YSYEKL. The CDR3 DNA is TGCGCCAGCAGCCAATCGAGGGTAGAGCGCTACGAGCAGTACTTC. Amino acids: CASSQSRVERYEQYF.

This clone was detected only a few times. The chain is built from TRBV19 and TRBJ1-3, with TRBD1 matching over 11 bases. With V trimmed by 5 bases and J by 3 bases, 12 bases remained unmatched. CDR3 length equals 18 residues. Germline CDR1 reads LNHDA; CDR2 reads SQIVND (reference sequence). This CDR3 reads CASSVPPDRGLIGNTIYF. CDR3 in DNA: TGTGCCAGTAGTGTACCTCCGGACAGGGGGCTTATTGGAAACACCATATATTTT.

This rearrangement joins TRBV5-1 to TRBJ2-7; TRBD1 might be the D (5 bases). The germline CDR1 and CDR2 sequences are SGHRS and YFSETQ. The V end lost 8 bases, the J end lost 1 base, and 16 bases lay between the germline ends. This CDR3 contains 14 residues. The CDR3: CASRAGHISYEQYF. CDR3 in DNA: TGCGCCAGTCGGGCAGGGCACATATCCTACGAGCAGTACTTC.

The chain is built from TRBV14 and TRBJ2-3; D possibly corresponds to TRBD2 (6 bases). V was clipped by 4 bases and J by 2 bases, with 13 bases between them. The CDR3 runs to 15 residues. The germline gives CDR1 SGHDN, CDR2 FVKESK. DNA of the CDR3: TGTGCCAGCAGCCTTAGCGGACTAATCACAGATACGCAGTATTTT. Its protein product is CASSLSGLITDTQYF.